One sample yielded the 8 T cell receptor beta chains listed below, sequenced in a study of a mutant IDH1 vaccine in newly diagnosed glioma. As to time point: week 47, end of study. What each vaccine dose contained was 300 ug of mutant IDH1 20-mer peptide, accompanied by topical imiquimod. The antigens these receptors bind are not known. The assay was immunoSEQ multiplex PCR, and TCRdb's table has in-frame clones only and misses some. The sample lists tens of thousands of clones, roughly 82% occurring once. Specimen: PBMCs, collected from a glioma patient whose treatment included an IDH1 peptide vaccine. These receptors all stem from a man between 40 and 49 years old with glioma. Some clones in this sample may be carry-over from other donors' samples.

The V and J genes are TRBV7-9 and TRBJ1-6; D is undetermined. This CDR3 comprises 15 residues. The V gene lost 5 bases and the J gene lost 10 bases, with 18 bases spanning the gap. Germline assignment: CDR1 SEHNR and CDR2 FQNEAQ (reference sequence). DNA of the CDR3: TGTGCCAGCAGCGGAACCGGGCCCCATGGGTCACCCCTCCACTTT. It yields the protein CASSGTGPHGSPLHF.

The chain links TRBV5-1 to TRBJ2-3; TRBD1 matches 7 bases. Germline V CDR1 and CDR2: SGHRS, YFSETQ. The CDR3 consists of 13 residues. With 7 bases clipped from V and 6 bases from J, the junction kept 8 bases outside the gene matches. The CDR3 spells CASGSEQGDTQYF. In nucleotides, the CDR3 is TGCGCCAGCGGGTCGGAACAGGGGGATACGCAGTATTTT.

This sequence joins TRBV19 and TRBJ1-2; weak D call: TRBD1 (6 bases). The germline V and J ends were trimmed by 5 bases and 2 bases, with 12 bases remaining between them. Germline V gives CDR1 LNHDA, CDR2 SQIVND (reference sequence). The CDR3 consists of 14 residues. CDR3 sequence: CASSAGAQNYGYTF. The CDR3 DNA sequence: TGTGCCAGTAGTGCGGGGGCCCAAAACTATGGCTACACCTTC.

The rearrangement uses TRBV5-6 and TRBJ2-3; maybe TRBD1 (5 bases). This CDR3 has 13 residues. The ends were cut back, 4 bases at V and 2 bases at J, with 8 bases in the middle. Germline CDR1 and CDR2: SGHDT and YYEEEE. CDR3 bases: TGTGCCAGCAGCCCAGGGAACACAGATACGCAGTATTTT. Its protein product is CASSPGNTDTQYF.

The rearrangement joins TRBV2 to TRBJ2-7, with D perhaps matching TRBD2 (5 bases). In germline, CDR1 is SNHLY, CDR2 FYNNEI. The CDR3 loop spans 13 amino acids. The V and J ends lost 9 bases and 5 bases respectively, with 17 bases between them. The CDR3 sequence: CASRETRFDEQYF. The CDR3 DNA is TGTGCCAGTAGGGAGACTCGCTTCGACGAGCAGTACTTC. Variable domain in full (rest from reference TRBV2 and TRBJ2-7): EPEVTQTPSHQVTQMGQEVILRCVPISNHLYFYWYRQILGQKVEFLVSFYNNEISEKSEIFDDQFSVERPDGSNFTLKIRSTKLEDSAMYFCASRETRFDEQYFGPGTRLTVT.

CDR3 amino acids: CASSLRSNGSYGYTF. The CDR3 nucleotides are TGTGCCAGCAGCTTGAGGAGCAACGGTTCTTATGGCTACACCTTC. This rearrangement joins TRBV5-6 to TRBJ1-2; no reliable D call. V was cut by 1 base and J by 5 bases, with 15 bases left in between. This CDR3 contains 15 residues. CDR1 and CDR2 (germline): SGHDT, YYEEEE.

This chain connects TRBV19 to TRBJ2-1; D is ambiguous. The V end was cut by 10 bases, the J end by 8 bases, with 15 bases between. Germline V lookup: CDR1 LNHDA, CDR2 SQIVND (reference sequence). CDR3 length: 12 amino acids. The CDR3 DNA sequence: TGTGCCACCACAATGCTAGGCTATGAGCAGTTCTTC. Its translation: CATTMLGYEQFF.

This rearrangement joins TRBV5-1 to TRBJ2-3; unclear D gene. Trimming removed 7 bases from V and 4 bases from J, with 16 bases in between. Looked up from germline, CDR1 is SGHRS and CDR2 is YFSETQ. The CDR3 extends over 14 amino acids. CDR3 sequence (DNA): TGCGCCAGCGCAAACGATCAAGGTGCAGATACGCAGTATTTT. This codes for CASANDQGADTQYF.